The clone carrying this T cell receptor (beta chain) was observed a handful of times. The repertoire was sequenced with immunoSEQ multiplex PCR; TCRdb's copy has only in-frame clones and lacks some. The table shows about 70,000 clones, with approximately 83% occurring only once. Germline V lookup: CDR1 SQVTM, CDR2 ANQGSEA. Trimming removed 6 bases from V and 0 bases from J, with 9 bases in between. The CDR3 is 13 amino acids. This sample stems from a study of blood T cell repertoires in COVID-19. Study in general: There were acute and convalescent COVID-19 samples, and they came from the United States, Italy and Spain.

Input material: peripheral blood. The rearrangement joins TRBV29-1 to TRBJ2-1; a weak D match, TRBD1 (5 bases). The receptor's source is a human donor in a cohort sampled during active COVID-19. This CDR3 is CSVAGNSYNEQFF. Written as DNA, the CDR3 is TGCAGCGTAGCAGGGAACTCCTACAATGAGCAGTTCTTC.